Shown below are 18 T cell receptor beta chains from a single sample sequenced in a study of T cell changes during pregnancy in multiple sclerosis. The assay was immunoSEQ multiplex PCR, and TCRdb's table has in-frame clones only and misses some. The sample lists approximately 60,000 clones; about 91% were seen once. The starting material was CD4+ T cells from peripheral blood mononuclear cells, obtained in the second trimester of pregnancy. These receptors were collected from a female donor with multiple sclerosis, enrolled in a pregnancy study.

The chain joins TRBV19 to TRBJ1-1; possible D gene TRBD1, 5 bases. This CDR3 is built from 15 residues. Germline loops: CDR1 LNHDA, CDR2 SQIVND (reference sequence). The V end lost 4 bases, the J end lost 1 base, and 13 bases lay between the germline ends. CDR3 DNA sequence: TGTGCCAGTAGTACCGACAGCCGAGGGAACACTGAAGCTTTCTTT. Translated: CASSTDSRGNTEAFF.

The J gene is TRBJ2-7, the V gene TRBV30; the D is unclear. The CDR3 totals 15 residues. Trimming removed 4 bases at V and 0 bases at J, with 16 bases between. Germline CDR1 and CDR2: GTSNPN and SVGIG (reference sequence). The CDR3, as DNA: TGTGCCTGGAACTCCCTTCGGTATGCCTCCTACGAGCAGTACTTC. Translating gives CAWNSLRYASYEQYF.

This rearrangement joins TRBV18 to TRBJ2-3; TRBD1 matches 8 bases. The germline CDR1 and CDR2 sequences are KGHSH and LQKENI. This CDR3 contains 15 residues. Trimming cost V 5 bases and J 5 bases; bases outside gene matches: 9. In DNA, the CDR3 is TGTGCCAGCTCAGCCAGGGGGCAAACGGGAGATACGCAGTATTTT. This codes for CASSARGQTGDTQYF.

Only one count was recorded for this clone. The rearrangement uses TRBV7-9 and TRBJ1-2; D remains ambiguous. The CDR3 contains 15 residues. Germline V gene sequence: CDR1 SEHNR, CDR2 FQNEAQ (reference sequence). V dropped 5 bases and J dropped 4 bases, with 17 bases sitting between them. CDR3 protein: CASSLKIGLFYGYTF. As DNA, the CDR3 is TGTGCCAGCAGCCTAAAAATCGGACTATTCTATGGCTACACCTTC.

The chain is built from TRBV6-1 and TRBJ2-5; 7 bases map to TRBD1. V lost 6 bases, J lost 4 bases, and 11 bases stayed unmatched. The V gene's germline CDR1 is MNHNS and CDR2 SASEGT. This CDR3 comprises 15 residues. The CDR3 sequence: CASSLYQGVGETQYF. CDR3 bases: TGTGCCAGCAGCTTATATCAGGGGGTGGGAGAGACCCAGTACTTC.

The chain joins TRBV30 to TRBJ1-2; TRBD1 aligns across 11 bases. Germline trimming cut 3 bases from V and 5 bases from J; bases unmatched to any gene: 5. This CDR3 is 14 amino acids long. Per germline, CDR1 GTSNPN and CDR2 SVGIG (reference sequence). This CDR3 is CAWRRTGGLYGYTF. The CDR3, as DNA: TGTGCCTGGAGGCGGACAGGGGGCTTATATGGCTACACCTTC.

As concerns this clone: Germline is not matched at one junction end, which may reflect a read error. The chain recombines TRBV28 with TRBJ2-1; D gene ambiguous. CDR1 MDHEN and CDR2 SYDVKM come from the germline V gene. There are 11 residues in the CDR3. CDR3 sequence (DNA): TGTGCCGGCAGTACTTACAATGAGCAGTTCTTC. This gives the protein CAGSTYNEQFF.

The V call is TRBV2, the J call TRBJ2-1; TRBD1 might be the D (5 bases). Trimming took off 4 bases at V and 10 bases at J, with 14 bases between the two ends. Germline CDR1 SNHLY, CDR2 FYNNEI. The CDR3 runs 13 residues. CDR3 sequence (DNA): TGTGCCAGCAGTGGAGACAGCGCTGGGGAGCAGTTCTTC. Amino acids: CASSGDSAGEQFF.

This rearrangement joins TRBV27 to TRBJ2-1, with 10 nucleotides matching TRBD2. The CDR3 covers 16 residues. Trimming removed 3 bases from V and 6 bases from J; junction bases left unmatched: 8. Germline V lookup: CDR1 MNHEY, CDR2 SMNVEV (reference sequence). CDR3 in amino acids: CASSLAGTSVLNEQFF. The CDR3 DNA reads as TGTGCCAGCAGTTTGGCCGGGACTAGCGTACTCAATGAGCAGTTCTTC.

The CDR3 region is CASSLTTGTEAFF. In DNA, the CDR3 is TGTGCCAGCAGCTTGACGACGGGCACTGAAGCTTTCTTT. V gene TRBV5-4 combines with J gene TRBJ1-1; no firm D call. The CDR3 is 13 amino acids. The V gene's germline CDR1 is SGHNT and CDR2 YYREEE (reference sequence). V lost 1 base and J lost 4, with 8 bases in between.

The CDR3 here is CASSPAAAPYEQYF. The CDR3 nucleotides are TGTGCCAGCAGCCCCGCGGCAGCCCCCTACGAGCAGTACTTC. This chain joins TRBV7-2 and TRBJ2-7; D not certain. The germline CDR1 and CDR2 sequences are SGHTA and FQGNSA. The germline V and J ends were trimmed by 5 bases and 2 bases, with 13 bases remaining between them. The CDR3 covers 14 residues. Combining the CDR3 with reference TRBV7-2 and TRBJ2-7 gives the whole variable domain GAGVSQSPSNKVTEKGKDVELRCDPISGHTALYWYRQSLGQGLEFLIYFQGNSAPDKSGLPSDRFSAERTGGSVSTLTIQRTQQEDSAVYLCASSPAAAPYEQYFGPGTRLTVT.

This CDR3 is CASSDLHLAGTTDTQYF. The CDR3 DNA sequence: TGTGCCAGCAGCGATCTACACCTAGCGGGTACCACAGATACGCAGTATTTT. The chain uses TRBV9 and TRBJ2-3, with 8 bases aligning to TRBD2. Germline CDR1 and CDR2: SGDLS and YYNGEE. J was trimmed by 2 bases and V by 3 bases; bases with no gene match: 11. The CDR3 covers 17 residues.

The chain employs TRBV5-1 and TRBJ1-2; 10 bases fit TRBD1. The CDR3 runs to 14 residues. Germline V gene lookup returns CDR1 SGHRS and CDR2 YFSETQ. With 4 bases clipped from V and 8 bases from J, the junction kept 8 bases outside the gene matches. The CDR3: CASSPRQGAWGYTF. CDR3 nucleotides: TGCGCCAGCAGCCCCAGACAGGGGGCGTGGGGCTACACCTTC.

V usage is TRBV10-3 and J usage is TRBJ2-2; D is uncertain. CDR3 length: 13 amino acids. V dropped 5 bases and J dropped 1 base, with 5 bases sitting between them. The germline CDR1 and CDR2 sequences are ENHRY and SYGVKD. The CDR3 sequence is CAISTENTGELFF. Here the CDR3 DNA reads TGTGCCATCAGTACAGAGAACACCGGGGAGCTGTTTTTT.

The chain employs TRBV29-1 and TRBJ1-2; 9 positions match TRBD1. Germline lookup yields CDR1 SQVTM and CDR2 ANQGSEA. V lost 4 bases, J lost 4 bases, and 13 bases stayed unmatched. CDR3 length: 16 residues. The CDR3 reads CSVVPRQGVGGYGYTF. The DNA for the CDR3 is TGCAGCGTTGTACCGCGACAGGGGGTTGGTGGCTATGGCTACACCTTC.

This rearrangement joins TRBV5-4 to TRBJ2-7, with 10 bases fitting TRBD1. J was trimmed by 3 bases and V by 4 bases; bases with no gene match: 1. The CDR3 spans 13 residues. CDR1 SGHNT and CDR2 YYREEE come from the germline V gene (reference sequence). The CDR3 sequence: CASSRDRGYEQYF. CDR3 bases: TGTGCCAGCAGCCGGGACAGGGGCTACGAGCAGTACTTC. Full variable domain (missing parts from reference TRBV5-4 and TRBJ2-7): ETGVTQSPTHLIKTRGQQVTLRCSSQSGHNTVSWYQQALGQGPQFIFQYYREEENGRGNFPPRFSGLQFPNYSSELNVNALELDDSALYLCASSRDRGYEQYFGPGTRLTVT.

Only one count was recorded for this clone. V and J are TRBV11-2 and TRBJ2-1; D is ambiguous. Germline CDR1 SGHAT, CDR2 FQNNGV. This CDR3 spans 14 amino acids. V shed 1 base and J shed 1 base, with 5 bases lying between them. The CDR3: CASSLALSYNEQFF. The CDR3 region has the DNA TGTGCCAGCAGCTTAGCACTGTCCTACAATGAGCAGTTCTTC.

The chain recombines TRBV11-2 with TRBJ1-1; 11 bases map to TRBD1. The CDR3 runs 14 residues. Trimming took 1 base from V and 11 from J; bases not matched to a gene: 6. The germline CDR1 and CDR2 sequences are SGHAT and FQNNGV. CDR3 protein: CASSLAWTGGMAFF. The CDR3, as DNA: TGTGCCAGCAGCTTAGCCTGGACAGGGGGCATGGCTTTCTTT.